The 11 T cell receptor beta chains below were found in one sample sequenced in a study of cytomegalovirus exposure and HLA in healthy donors. Clones were sequenced by immunoSEQ multiplex PCR, and TCRdb holds only the in-frame ones, with some missing. The sample includes fewer than 90,000 clones, around 82% of them seen just once. Input material: PBMCs. All receptors derive from a woman between 18 and 29 years old in good health and CMV-seropositive.

The V and J genes are TRBV23-1 and TRBJ1-3, with D maybe TRBD1 (6 bases). TRBV23-1 is known as an ORF, though its function is uncertain. V lost 0 bases to trimming and J lost 0 bases, with 12 bases between them. The CDR3 runs 17 residues. The DNA for the CDR3 is TGCGCCAGCAGTCAATCGAGGGGACAAAACTCTGGAAACACCATATATTTT. Protein: CASSQSRGQNSGNTIYF.

Turning to this clone: The same CDR3 also results from other DNA sequences found in this sample. The chain is built from TRBV7-9 and TRBJ2-3, with TRBD1 matching 7 bases. CDR1 is SEHNR, CDR2 FQNEAQ, per germline (reference sequence). V lost 5 bases to trimming and J lost 0 bases; unmatched junction nucleotides: 8. The CDR3 totals 16 residues. The CDR3, as DNA: TGTGCCAGCAGCCCCCGACAGGGACCTAGCACAGATACGCAGTATTTT. Its translation is CASSPRQGPSTDTQYF. The whole variable domain, remainder taken from reference TRBV7-9 and TRBJ2-3, is DTGVSQNPRHKITKRGQNVTFRCDPISEHNRLYWYRQTLGQGPEFLTYFQNEAQLEKSRLLSDRFSAERPKGSFSTLEIQRTEQGDSAMYLCASSPRQGPSTDTQYFGPGTRLTVL.

This clone was counted only a few times. The V gene is TRBV14, the J gene TRBJ1-6; 7 bases match TRBD1. V was clipped by 1 base and J by 8 bases; unmatched bases: 5. CDR1 is SGHDN and CDR2 is FVKESK in the germline V gene. The CDR3 runs to 15 residues. In DNA, the CDR3 is TGTGCCAGCAGCCAAGGGGACAGTTATTATTCACCCCTCCACTTT. Translated: CASSQGDSYYSPLHF.

V is TRBV4-2 and J is TRBJ1-5; TRBD1 agrees at 9 bases. The CDR3 runs 15 residues. Trimming took 3 bases from V and 4 from J; bases not matched to a gene: 4. Germline V gene sequence: CDR1 LGHNA, CDR2 YNFKEQ. The CDR3 loop reads CASSQDGQGNQPQHF. CDR3 in DNA: TGTGCCAGCAGCCAGGATGGACAGGGGAATCAGCCCCAGCATTTT.

This chain joins TRBV28 and TRBJ2-7; 9 bases align to TRBD1. Unmatched junction bases numbered 7, after V lost 8 bases and J lost 5 bases. In germline, CDR1 is MDHEN, CDR2 SYDVKM. The CDR3 covers 13 residues. Written as DNA, the CDR3 is TGTGCCAGCCGCCGGGACAGGGACCACGAGCAGTACTTC. This gives the protein CASRRDRDHEQYF.

This clone showed up just a few times. The rearrangement uses TRBV6-5 and TRBJ1-2; 11 nucleotides line up with TRBD1. This CDR3 region has 15 residues. CDR1 is MNHEY, CDR2 SVGAGI, per germline. V gave up 0 bases and J gave up 6 bases; unmatched junction bases: 3. The CDR3 DNA is TGTGCCAGCAGTTACTCCAGGGACAGGGGGGATGGCTACACCTTC. Encoded protein: CASSYSRDRGDGYTF.

This sequence joins TRBV7-2 and TRBJ1-6; D call uncertain. Germline loops: CDR1 SGHTA, CDR2 FQGNSA. The CDR3 has 13 amino acids. V gave up 4 bases and J gave up 10 bases, with 11 bases separating them. The CDR3 coding sequence is TGTGCCAGCAGCTCTCGGAGGAACTCACCCCTCCACTTT. Translating gives CASSSRRNSPLHF. Complete variable domain (other parts from reference TRBV7-2 and TRBJ1-6): GAGVSQSPSNKVTEKGKDVELRCDPISGHTALYWYRQSLGQGLEFLIYFQGNSAPDKSGLPSDRFSAERTGGSVSTLTIQRTQQEDSAVYLCASSSRRNSPLHFGNGTRLTVT.

The V and J genes are TRBV6-1 and TRBJ1-6; D is perhaps TRBD1 (6 bases). The CDR3 spans 13 residues. V was shortened by 2 bases and J by 9 bases, with 8 bases between the two germline ends. Germline V lookup: CDR1 MNHNS, CDR2 SASEGT. The CDR3 DNA reads TGTGCCAGCAGTGAACAGGGGAGTTCACCCCTCCACTTT. Its protein product is CASSEQGSSPLHF.

The rearrangement uses TRBV28 and TRBJ1-4, with 9 bases fitting TRBD1. The CDR3 is 15 residues long. Per the germline V gene, CDR1 is MDHEN and CDR2 is SYDVKM. The junction had 3 bases not matched to a gene; V was cut back by 1 base and J by 6 bases. For the CDR3, the DNA is TGTGCCAGCAGTTTATCATGGGACAGGGATGAAAAACTGTTTTTT. Amino acid sequence: CASSLSWDRDEKLFF.

CDR3 in amino acids: CASSDTGTAQETQYF. The CDR3 nucleotides read TGTGCCAGCAGTGATACAGGGACAGCACAAGAGACCCAGTACTTC. V gene TRBV28 combines with J gene TRBJ2-5; 7 positions match TRBD1. Looked up from germline, CDR1 is MDHEN and CDR2 is SYDVKM. Trimming took 5 bases from V and 2 from J; bases not matched to a gene: 8. The CDR3 totals 15 residues.

The chain links TRBV28 to TRBJ2-7, with TRBD2 as a possible D gene (5 bases). CDR1 is MDHEN and CDR2 is SYDVKM in the germline V gene. Deletions cut 3 bases from V and 5 bases from J, with 5 bases between. There are 11 residues in the CDR3. As DNA, the CDR3 is TGTGCCAGCAGTTTCGGGAACGAGCAGTACTTC. Translated: CASSFGNEQYF.